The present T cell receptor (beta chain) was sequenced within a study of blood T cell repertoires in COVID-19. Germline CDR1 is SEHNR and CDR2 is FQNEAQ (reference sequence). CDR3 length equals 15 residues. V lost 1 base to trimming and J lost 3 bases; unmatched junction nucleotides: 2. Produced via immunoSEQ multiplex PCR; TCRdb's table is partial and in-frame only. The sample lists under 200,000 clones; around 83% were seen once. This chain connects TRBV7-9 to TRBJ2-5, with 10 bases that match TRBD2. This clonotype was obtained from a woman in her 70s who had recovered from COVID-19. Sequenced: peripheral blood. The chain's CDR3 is CASSLEAGGEETQYF. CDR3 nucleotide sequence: TGTGCCAGCAGCTTAGAAGCGGGAGGGGAAGAGACCCAGTACTTC.